One sample yielded the 6 T cell receptor beta chains listed below, sequenced in a study of T cells in Graves' hyperthyroidism and ophthalmopathy. RNA transcripts gave rise to amplified TCR beta CDR3 regions. Primed by the HTBI set, a first-round RT-PCR was run on the TCR CDR3. Each CDR3 protein is one row after TCRdb ran MiXCR on the multiplex PCR reads. Of about 580,000 distinct CDR3 sequences listed, approximately 44% are singletons. The sequenced sample was peripheral blood or thyroid tissue (not recorded which). These TCRs come from a woman aged 18-29 years with Graves' hyperthyroidism.

The rearrangement links TRBV4-3 to TRBJ2-3, with 10 bases lining up with TRBD2. CDR1 LGHNA and CDR2 YSLEER come from the germline V gene. The CDR3 is made up of 17 amino acids. The ends lost 1 base at V and 6 bases at J; junction bases unmatched: 10. Here the CDR3 reads CASSQVRTSGGGDTQYF. The CDR3 nucleotides read TGCGCCAGCAGCCAAGTGAGGACTAGCGGAGGGGGGGATACGCAGTATTTT.

In this sample, this clonotype turned up many times. The junction departs from germline at one end; a sequencing error may be responsible. The rearrangement links TRBV5-1 to TRBJ2-1, with D tentatively TRBD1 (5 bases). Looked up from germline, CDR1 is SGHRS and CDR2 is YFSETQ. This CDR3 is built from 14 residues. CDR3 loop: CASSLGQGSNEQFF. Written as DNA, the CDR3 is TGTGCCAGCAGCTTAGGCCAGGGAAGCAATGAGCAGTTCTTC.

This clonotype was counted a few times. The V and J genes are TRBV20-1 and TRBJ2-1, with 7 bases that match TRBD1. V was pared by 1 base and J by 5 bases, with 5 bases of the junction left unmatched. Germline CDR1 and CDR2: DFQATT and SNEGSKA (reference sequence). The CDR3 spans 14 residues. The DNA for the CDR3 is TGCAGTGCTAGAGCTGACAGGGTAGACAATGAGCAGTTCTTC. Protein sequence: CSARADRVDNEQFF.

This chain connects TRBV29-1 to TRBJ1-5, with 7 bases matching TRBD1. V dropped 4 bases and J dropped 14; count of bases not matched to a gene: 14. This CDR3 is built from 13 residues. Germline V lookup: CDR1 SQVTM, CDR2 ANQGSEA. This CDR3 is CSVVSQGGGDEHF. In nucleotides, the CDR3 is TGCAGCGTTGTTAGCCAGGGGGGAGGTGATGAGCATTTT.

The rearrangement joins TRBV10-2 to TRBJ1-2; D call uncertain. The germline V gene encodes CDR1 WSHSY and CDR2 SAAADI. Trimming left V 5 bases short and J 6 bases short, with 13 bases between. This CDR3 spans 13 amino acids. CDR3 sequence: CASSLDLGHGYTF. CDR3 coding DNA: TGCGCCAGCAGTCTAGACCTTGGACATGGCTACACCTTC.

This clonotype showed up many times. The chain carries TRBV19 and TRBJ2-1; D gene unclear. Germline CDR1 LNHDA, CDR2 SQIVND (reference sequence). The CDR3 contains 14 residues. V was shortened by 5 bases and J by 5 bases, with 13 bases between the two germline ends. The CDR3 sequence is CASSVQVLDNEQFF. CDR3 nucleotides: TGTGCCAGTAGTGTCCAGGTTCTAGACAATGAGCAGTTCTTC. Drawing the rest from reference TRBV19 and TRBJ2-1, the complete variable domain is DGGITQSPKYLFRKEGQNVTLSCEQNLNHDAMYWYRQDPGQGLRLIYYSQIVNDFQKGDIAEGYSVSREKKESFPLTVTSAQKNPTAFYLCASSVQVLDNEQFFGPGTRLTVL.